These T cell receptor beta chains were read from a single sample in a study of Ad26.COV2.S vaccination and SARS-CoV-2 variants. Produced via immunoSEQ multiplex PCR; TCRdb's table is partial and in-frame only. Here the sample spans hundreds of thousands of clones, around four fifths being singletons. This specimen consisted of peripheral blood, obtained in a trial of Ad26.COV2.S vaccine versus placebo. The receptor set was obtained from a person between 18 and 65 years old who received the Ad26.COV2.S COVID-19 vaccine or a placebo. CDR3s include the opening cysteine and the closing phenylalanine or tryptophan. Each record gives: J gene, D gene, V gene, clone size, CDR3 DNA, CDR3 protein. The D gene is left open where the match is weak. Clone size is stated in some rows and not others, as once, few, many or a class when expanded.

TRBJ1-2,.,TRBV5-4,once,TGTGCCAGCAGCATCAACAGGGATGGCTACACCTTC,CASSINRDGYTF
TRBJ2-4,.,TRBV5-1,.,TGCGCCAGCAGCTGGCCGGCCCGTGGCACAGCCAAAAACATTCAGTACTTC,CASSWPARGTAKNIQYF
TRBJ2-5,TRBD2,TRBV9,.,TGTGCCAGCAGCGTAGGACTAGCCCTCCAAGAGACCCAGTACTTC,CASSVGLALQETQYF
TRBJ2-1,TRBD2,TRBV10-2,.,TGCGCCAGCAGCCACGGGGGGAGCTCCTACAATGAGCAGTTCTTC,CASSHGGSSYNEQFF
TRBJ2-3,.,TRBV11-2,.,TGTGCCAGCAGCGCCCCTCCAAAGTGGGGTTATGCAGATACGCAGTATTTT,CASSAPPKWGYADTQYF
TRBJ2-1,TRBD2,TRBV7-2,.,TGTGCCAGCAGCCTGAGGACTAGCGGCAATGAGCAGTTCTTC,CASSLRTSGNEQFF
TRBJ2-3,.,TRBV19,.,TGTGCCAGTAGTATCAGGCCAGGTAATACGCAGTATTTT,CASSIRPGNTQYF
TRBJ2-7,.,TRBV11-3,.,TGTGCCAGCAGCCTACCCTCCTACGAGCAGTACTTC,CASSLPSYEQYF
TRBJ1-5,.,TRBV12-5,.,TGTGCTAGTGGTTCTGGACAGCCAGGAGATCAGCTCCAGCATTTT,CASGSGQPGDQLQHF
TRBJ1-1,.,TRBV28,.,TGTGCCAGCAGTCGCGACAGGTTACCGAACACTGAAGCTTTCTTT,CASSRDRLPNTEAFF
TRBJ1-2,.,TRBV3-1/TRBV3-2,.,TGTGCCAGCAGCCCCTGGGACCGAGGGGGTGGCTACACCTTC,CASSPWDRGGGYTF
TRBJ2-5,.,TRBV11-2,.,TGTGCCAGCAGCCTCTACCCAGCGGATGATGAGACCCAGTACTTC,CASSLYPADDETQYF
TRBJ2-2,.,TRBV19,once,TGTGCCAGTAGGACGTACGCGAACACCGGGGAGCTGTTTTTT,CASRTYANTGELFF
TRBJ2-3,TRBD2,TRBV10-3,.,TGTGCCATCAGTGCAGAGGGAGGGAGAGCAGATACGCAGTATTTT,CAISAEGGRADTQYF
TRBJ1-5,TRBD1,TRBV6-5,.,TGTGCCAGCAGTTACAACACAGGGGGTCAGCCCCAGCATTTT,CASSYNTGGQPQHF
TRBJ1-1,.,TRBV27,.,TGTGCCAGCAGTTTTAAGGGCATGAACACTGAAGCTTTCTTT,CASSFKGMNTEAFF
TRBJ2-7,.,TRBV7-8,.,TGTGCCAGCAGCATGCGGGGGCCCCACTACGAGCAGTACTTC,CASSMRGPHYEQYF
TRBJ2-6,.,TRBV7-3,.,TGTGCCAGCAGTCCCCACAGCTCTGGGGCCAACGTCCTGACTTTC,CASSPHSSGANVLTF
TRBJ1-1,.,TRBV6-2/TRBV6-3,.,TGTGCCAGCAGTTACTCTCCGGTGAGCGGCACTGAAGCTTTCTTT,CASSYSPVSGTEAFF
TRBJ1-1,TRBD1,TRBV6-6,.,TGTGCCAGCACTATAACAGGGGACGGTGAAGCTTTCTTT,CASTITGDGEAFF
TRBJ1-4,TRBD1,TRBV10-3,.,TGTGCCATCAGTGACCCCGGGACAGGGAGTGAAAAACTGTTTTTT,CAISDPGTGSEKLFF
TRBJ1-1,.,TRBV27,.,TGTGCCAGCAGTTGGGGAGGCCCCGACACTGAAGCTTTCTTT,CASSWGGPDTEAFF
TRBJ2-5,.,TRBV11-3,.,TGTGCCAGCAGCTTAGCCGTGGGAGAGACCCAGTACTTC,CASSLAVGETQYF
TRBJ1-2,TRBD1,TRBV6-6,.,TGTGCCAGCAGCCGACAGGGGGCGCTTCGCGGCTACACCTTC,CASSRQGALRGYTF
TRBJ2-1,TRBD1,TRBV5-1,.,TGCGCCAGCAGCTCGGAACCACAGGGGATGGGTGAGCAGTTCTTC,CASSSEPQGMGEQFF
TRBJ1-4,.,TRBV11-2,.,TGTGCCAGCAGCTTAGGGGGAGGGTCTAATGAAAAACTGTTTTTT,CASSLGGGSNEKLFF
TRBJ2-3,.,TRBV7-8,once,TGTGCCAGCAGCTTCGGCTACAGGGACACAGATACGCAGTATTTT,CASSFGYRDTDTQYF
TRBJ1-1,.,TRBV19,.,TGTGCCAGCATGGACCGGCGAGGGGTCCGAGCTTTCTTT,CASMDRRGVRAFF
TRBJ1-4,.,TRBV12-3/TRBV12-4,.,TGTGCCAGCAGGACAGATGCTGAAAAACTGTTTTTT,CASRTDAEKLFF
TRBJ2-6,.,TRBV28,.,TGTGCCAGCAGTAGAACGGGCTCTGGGGCCAACGTCCTGACTTTC,CASSRTGSGANVLTF
TRBJ1-1,.,TRBV14,.,TGTGCCAGCAGCCGGCCCAACACTGAAGCTTTCTTT,CASSRPNTEAFF
TRBJ1-5,.,TRBV7-6,.,TGTGCCAGCAGCTCGGGGACCGTAAAAAGCAATCAGCCCCAGCATTTT,CASSSGTVKSNQPQHF
TRBJ2-1,TRBD2,TRBV5-1,.,TGCGCCAGCAGCTTCGAAAGGACTAGTACGGTTGAGCAGTTCTTC,CASSFERTSTVEQFF
TRBJ1-1,.,TRBV19,.,TGTGCCAGTACCCCGACAGTGGAAGTTAGAAAAGCTTTCTTT,CASTPTVEVRKAFF
TRBJ2-7,.,TRBV7-9,.,TGTGCCAGCAGCCCGAACAGTGACGAGCAGTACTTC,CASSPNSDEQYF
TRBJ2-7,.,TRBV2,few,TGTGCCAGCAGTGGGCTGACTCCTAGCTCCTACGAGCAGTACTTC,CASSGLTPSSYEQYF
TRBJ2-5,TRBD1,TRBV18,.,TGTGCCAGCTCACGGGGACAGGGGCCGCAAGAGACCCAGTACTTC,CASSRGQGPQETQYF
TRBJ1-4,.,TRBV15,.,TGTGCCACCCTAGGGGATGGCGAAAAACTGTTTTTT,CATLGDGEKLFF
TRBJ2-3,.,TRBV11-3,.,TGTGCCAGCAGCCTAGGACGACCAGATACGCAGTATTTT,CASSLGRPDTQYF
TRBJ1-1,.,TRBV20-1,.,TGCAGTGCTAGTAACTCGGAAGCTTTCTTT,CSASNSEAFF
TRBJ2-3,.,TRBV4-2,.,TGTGCCAGCAGCCAACCGACTGATACGCAGTATTTT,CASSQPTDTQYF
TRBJ1-2,.,TRBV5-4,.,TGTGCCAGCAGCTTGCGTGAACAAGATGGCTACACCTTC,CASSLREQDGYTF
TRBJ1-2,.,TRBV5-1,.,TGCGCCAGCAGCTTCATTCCGGCAGGGCACAATGGCTACACCTTC,CASSFIPAGHNGYTF
TRBJ2-5,.,TRBV7-7,once,TGTGCCAGCAGCCCCGGGGAGACCCAGTACTTC,CASSPGETQYF
TRBJ2-7,.,TRBV5-1,.,TGCGCCAGCAGCTTGGGTTCGGGGAAGGCCTACGAGCAGTACTTC,CASSLGSGKAYEQYF
TRBJ1-2,.,TRBV19,.,TGTGCCAGTAGTATAGAAGCCAGGCCTAACTATGGCTACACCTTC,CASSIEARPNYGYTF
TRBJ1-1,TRBD1,TRBV7-9,.,TGTGCCAGCAGCTTATGGACAGGGAGGAACACTGAAGCTTTCTTT,CASSLWTGRNTEAFF
TRBJ2-3,.,TRBV18,.,TGTGCCAGCTCACTCTTCGGGGCCCTTTACACAGATACGCAGTATTTT,CASSLFGALYTDTQYF
TRBJ2-7,.,TRBV9,once,TGTGCCAGCAGCAAACACGAGAGGAGTACTGTCGTGCAGTACTTC,CASSKHERSTVVQYF